The 29 T cell receptor beta chains reported below all come from one sample, sequenced in a study of shared clonotypes between healthy human individuals (dated by TCRdb to the early 2020s). To prepare the library, the immunoSEQ multiplex PCR assay was applied. In its TCRdb copy, this immuneACCESS table keeps in-frame sequences only and misses some clones. Where compared with another copy, unresolved V genes explain less than half of these, and the others have no known cause. The sample records a few million clones, approximately 93% of which are singletons. The biggest ten clones account for roughly 0.36% of the sample. Sequenced input: naive CD4+ T cells from PBMCs. Reading the label with the study, this specimen's cell subset or site is: CD45RA+ positively selected. The receptors shown here come from a man aged 18 to 35 in good health. Some clones in this sample may be carry-over from other donors' samples.

This chain joins TRBV5-4 and TRBJ2-3; a possible D gene is TRBD2 (5 bases). The V gene's germline CDR1 is SGHNT and CDR2 YYREEE (reference sequence). CDR3 length equals 16 residues. V lost 4 bases to trimming and J lost 0 bases, with 15 bases between them. CDR3 in amino acids: CASSPSLERSTDTQYF. The CDR3, as DNA: TGTGCCAGCAGCCCCTCTTTGGAGCGGAGCACAGATACGCAGTATTTT.

V gene TRBV7-9 combines with J gene TRBJ2-1, with TRBD2 identical over 10 bases. CDR3 length: 16 residues. Germline lookup yields CDR1 SEHNR and CDR2 FQNEAQ (reference sequence). The ends lost 6 bases at V and 2 bases at J; junction bases unmatched: 7. The CDR3 nucleotides read TGTGCCAGCAGGGCAAGACTAGCGGGCCCCTACAATGAGCAGTTCTTC. It translates to CASRARLAGPYNEQFF.

The chain couples TRBV5-1 to TRBJ2-6; D is unresolved. Looked up from germline, CDR1 is SGHRS and CDR2 is YFSETQ. CDR3 length equals 15 residues. V lost 4 bases and J 9 bases, leaving 17 bases between the germline ends. Here the CDR3 reads CASSLHLDVGNVLTF. The CDR3 nucleotides are TGCGCCAGCAGCCTGCACCTAGATGTCGGCAACGTCCTGACTTTC.

The V gene is TRBV9, the J gene TRBJ2-6, with D unresolved. Trimming removed 0 bases at V and 1 base at J, with 17 bases between. The CDR3 has 19 amino acids. Germline values: CDR1 SGDLS, CDR2 YYNGEE. The CDR3 reads CASSVVPWQAASGANVLTF. The CDR3 DNA is TGTGCCAGCAGCGTAGTGCCTTGGCAGGCTGCGTCTGGGGCCAACGTCCTGACTTTC.

The chain carries TRBV4-1 and TRBJ2-3; 13 positions match TRBD2. The CDR3 loop spans 18 amino acids. Per the germline V gene, CDR1 is MGHRA and CDR2 is YSYEKL. After removal of 4 bases from V and 0 bases from J, the junction contained 7 bases not matched to a gene. Written as DNA, the CDR3 is TGCGCCAGCAGCCGACGGACTAGCGGGAGCCCAAGCACAGATACGCAGTATTTT. It yields the protein CASSRRTSGSPSTDTQYF.

The gene calls are TRBV7-6 and TRBJ2-5; D is perhaps TRBD2 (5 bases). The end of the DNA fits TRBJ2-7 better, so the J call may be wrong. The CDR3 extends over 14 amino acids. Germline V gene sequence: CDR1 SGHVS, CDR2 FNYEAQ. CDR3 sequence: CASSRGTEGDEQYF. CDR3 bases: TGTGCCAGCAGCCGGGGAACAGAGGGTGACGAGCAGTACTTC.

The V call is TRBV10-2, the J call TRBJ2-1, with unresolved D. The CDR3 extends over 13 amino acids. V dropped 4 bases and J dropped 7 bases, with 11 bases sitting between them. Germline CDR1 reads WSHSY; CDR2 reads SAAADI. This CDR3 is CASSAVLRNEQFF. In nucleotides, the CDR3 is TGCGCCAGCAGTGCGGTTCTGAGGAATGAGCAGTTCTTC.

As concerns this clone: This same CDR3 is encoded by further DNA sequences in the sample. The gene calls are TRBV18 and TRBJ2-7; the match to TRBD1 covers 7 bases. Germline CDR1 KGHSH, CDR2 LQKENI. The CDR3 has 14 amino acids. After removal of 3 bases from V and 3 bases from J, the junction contained 5 bases not matched to a gene. The CDR3 coding sequence is TGTGCCAGCTCACCTGGGACAGTAGGCTACGAGCAGTACTTC. It is translated as CASSPGTVGYEQYF.

With respect to this clone: Other DNA sequences of this sample code for an identical CDR3. This chain connects TRBV7-2 to TRBJ2-3; no reliable D call. The germline gives CDR1 SGHTA, CDR2 FQGNSA. V lost 1 base and J lost 6, with 11 bases in between. This CDR3 has 14 amino acids. The chain's CDR3 is CASSLGTSSDTQYF. CDR3 DNA: TGTGCCAGCAGCTTAGGTACCTCCTCTGATACGCAGTATTTT.

V gene TRBV7-2 combines with J gene TRBJ2-1, with D possibly called TRBD1 or TRBD2 (5 bases each). CDR1 and CDR2 from the germline V gene are SGHTA and FQGNSA. CDR3 size: 17 residues. V dropped 4 bases and J dropped 4 bases, with 20 bases sitting between them. CDR3 sequence reads: CASSSPGPYNSYNEQFF. The CDR3 DNA reads TGTGCCAGCAGCTCTCCGGGGCCCTATAACTCTTACAATGAGCAGTTCTTC.

The chain employs TRBV6-1 and TRBJ2-7, with TRBD2 identical over 12 bases. This CDR3 has 15 amino acids. Looked up from germline, CDR1 is MNHNS and CDR2 is SASEGT. Unmatched junction bases numbered 4, after V lost 4 bases and J lost 3 bases. DNA for the CDR3: TGTGCCAGCAGTGCCAGACTAGCGGGAGACTACGAGCAGTACTTC. Its protein product is CASSARLAGDYEQYF.

The chain combines TRBV28 with TRBJ1-4, with D unclear. Germline V gives CDR1 MDHEN, CDR2 SYDVKM. The CDR3 sequence is 13 residues long. Trimming left V 3 bases short and J 10 bases short, with 12 bases between. CDR3 sequence reads: CASSLSNPGKLFF. In nucleotides, the CDR3 is TGTGCCAGCAGTTTGTCAAACCCGGGAAAACTGTTTTTT.

This chain joins TRBV5-1 and TRBJ2-7; D is possibly TRBD1 (6 bases). The CDR3 consists of 15 residues. V dropped 0 bases and J dropped 2 bases, with 12 bases sitting between them. Germline V gives CDR1 SGHRS, CDR2 YFSETQ. CDR3 in DNA: TGCGCCAGCAGCTTGGGACAGGCCTACCCCTACGAGCAGTACTTC. Protein: CASSLGQAYPYEQYF. Full variable domain (missing parts from reference TRBV5-1 and TRBJ2-7): KAGVTQTPRYLIKTRGQQVTLSCSPISGHRSVSWYQQTPGQGLQFLFEYFSETQRNKGNFPGRFSGRQFSNSRSEMNVSTLELGDSALYLCASSLGQAYPYEQYFGPGTRLTVT.

About this clone: This sample includes further DNA sequences coding for the same CDR3. The rearrangement uses TRBV5-1 and TRBJ2-7; 10 bases fit TRBD1. Losses at the gene ends were 0 bases for V and 3 bases for J; bases not matched to a gene: 3. Looked up from germline, CDR1 is SGHRS and CDR2 is YFSETQ. The CDR3 is made up of 15 amino acids. DNA of the CDR3: TGCGCCAGCAGCTTGGGAGGGACAGGGGACTACGAGCAGTACTTC. It translates to CASSLGGTGDYEQYF.

The V call is TRBV7-8, the J call TRBJ2-1, with 11 bases identical to TRBD1. CDR1 and CDR2 from the germline V gene are SGHVS and FQNEAQ. This CDR3 contains 13 residues. J gave up 6 bases and V 8 bases, and 3 bases lay outside the gene matches. The CDR3: CASGGTGGNEQFF. The CDR3 DNA is TGTGCCAGCGGGGGGACAGGGGGCAATGAGCAGTTCTTC.

V gene TRBV4-3 combines with J gene TRBJ1-1; no firm D call. CDR1 is LGHNA and CDR2 is YSLEER in the germline V gene. The CDR3 totals 14 residues. Trimming took 4 bases from V and 3 from J, leaving 12 bases between them. The CDR3 nucleotides read TGCGCCAGCAGCCCCCGAGCGGGCTACACTGAAGCTTTCTTT. Translating gives CASSPRAGYTEAFF.

Points on this clone: Other nucleotide sequences in the sample specify the same CDR3. V usage is TRBV5-1 and J usage is TRBJ2-3, with a tentative D call TRBD1 (6 bases). V gave up 0 bases and J gave up 3 bases, with 8 bases separating them. The CDR3 extends over 14 amino acids. Germline values: CDR1 SGHRS, CDR2 YFSETQ. This chain's CDR3 is CASSLEGGTDTQYF. For the CDR3, the DNA is TGCGCCAGCAGCTTGGAAGGGGGAACAGATACGCAGTATTTT.

This clone turned up a few times. This sample includes further DNA sequences coding for the same CDR3. V is TRBV28 and J is TRBJ2-7, with D possibly being TRBD1 (5 bases). Germline values: CDR1 MDHEN, CDR2 SYDVKM. V lost 1 base, J lost 2 bases, and 6 bases lay in between. The CDR3 runs 13 residues. The CDR3 loop reads CASSLSGPYEQYF. The DNA of the CDR3 is TGTGCCAGCAGTTTATCAGGGCCCTACGAGCAGTACTTC.

The V call is TRBV5-1, the J call TRBJ2-7, with 9 bases identical to TRBD1. The J segment lost 5 bases and the V segment lost 4 bases, leaving 7 bases of the junction unmatched. Germline V CDR1 and CDR2: SGHRS, YFSETQ. The CDR3 has 14 amino acids. The CDR3 DNA reads TGCGCCAGCAGCGCAACAGGGACAGGGCACGAGCAGTACTTC. Translating it yields CASSATGTGHEQYF.

The chain recombines TRBV7-2 with TRBJ2-1, with a possible D match to TRBD2 (5 bases). Germline values: CDR1 SGHTA, CDR2 FQGNSA. Trimming stripped 5 bases from V and 4 bases from J, with 12 bases between. This CDR3 comprises 14 residues. The CDR3 sequence: CASSPGLEYNEQFF. CDR3 bases: TGTGCCAGCAGCCCCGGACTGGAGTACAATGAGCAGTTCTTC.

This chain connects TRBV5-5 to TRBJ2-2; D not certain. This CDR3 contains 14 residues. V lost 1 base and J lost 5, with 9 bases in between. Germline V gene data show CDR1 as SGHKS and CDR2 as YYEKEE (reference sequence). The CDR3 protein is CASSLNWGTGELFF. Here the CDR3 DNA reads TGTGCCAGCAGCTTGAATTGGGGAACCGGGGAGCTGTTTTTT.

This clone came up once. The V and J genes are TRBV11-2 and TRBJ2-7, with D perhaps matching TRBD1 or TRBD2 (5 bases each). Germline V gene lookup returns CDR1 SGHAT and CDR2 FQNNGV. This CDR3 spans 14 amino acids. V was pared by 4 bases and J by 5 bases, with 15 bases between. The CDR3 spells CASSWGRPANEQYF. DNA for the CDR3: TGTGCCAGCAGCTGGGGACGGCCAGCTAACGAGCAGTACTTC.

This rearrangement joins TRBV11-1 to TRBJ2-2, with D hard to call. The V end lost 1 base, the J end lost 6 bases, and 3 bases lay between the germline ends. The CDR3 is 12 amino acids. From germline, CDR1 is SGHAT and CDR2 FQDESV (reference sequence). DNA for the CDR3: TGTGCCAGCAGCTTAGTTCCCGGGGAGCTGTTTTTT. It translates to CASSLVPGELFF.

The chain uses TRBV6-5 and TRBJ2-3, with D uncertain. V was shortened by 3 bases and J by 2 bases, with 9 bases between the two germline ends. This CDR3 has 14 residues. CDR1 and CDR2 from the germline V gene are MNHEY and SVGAGI. The CDR3 loop is CASSYSGFTDTQYF. CDR3 coding DNA: TGTGCCAGCAGTTATTCCGGGTTCACAGATACGCAGTATTTT.

The chain joins TRBV11-2 to TRBJ2-1; D gene ambiguous. V shed 0 bases and J shed 5 bases, with 8 bases lying between them. Germline V gene sequence: CDR1 SGHAT, CDR2 FQNNGV. This CDR3 region has 14 residues. CDR3 DNA: TGTGCCAGCAGCTTAGATGTTACCGACAATGAGCAGTTCTTC. Translated, it gives CASSLDVTDNEQFF.

V gene TRBV18 combines with J gene TRBJ2-4; D is uncertain. This CDR3 has 15 amino acids. V lost 2 bases and J lost 2, with 10 bases in between. Germline V lookup: CDR1 KGHSH, CDR2 LQKENI. This chain's CDR3 is CASSPARSSKNIQYF. The CDR3, as DNA: TGTGCCAGCTCACCAGCCAGATCCTCCAAAAACATTCAGTACTTC.

The chain has TRBV5-1 and TRBJ2-3, with a possible D match to TRBD2 (6 bases). V gave up 4 bases and J gave up 6 bases, with 9 bases separating them. Germline lookup yields CDR1 SGHRS and CDR2 YFSETQ. This CDR3 has 12 residues. CDR3 protein: CASSTGVDTQYF. The CDR3 nucleotides are TGCGCCAGCAGCACGGGGGTGGATACGCAGTATTTT.

In its sample, this clone was seen a few times. Other DNA sequences in this sample translate to the same CDR3. The chain combines TRBV20-1 with TRBJ1-4; the D is unclear. The germline V gene encodes CDR1 DFQATT and CDR2 SNEGSKA (reference sequence). The CDR3 contains 11 residues. V lost 6 bases, J lost 3 bases, and 5 bases lay in between. CDR3: CSASPNEKLFF. The CDR3 bases are TGCAGTGCGAGTCCTAATGAAAAACTGTTTTTT.

J is TRBJ2-1 and V is TRBV5-1; no definite D call. CDR1 is SGHRS and CDR2 is YFSETQ in the germline V gene. The CDR3 length is 13 residues. Deletions cut 4 bases from V and 8 bases from J, with 13 bases between. The CDR3 DNA reads TGCGCCAGCAGCCAGGACGGTGAGGATGAGCAGTTCTTC. Translated: CASSQDGEDEQFF.